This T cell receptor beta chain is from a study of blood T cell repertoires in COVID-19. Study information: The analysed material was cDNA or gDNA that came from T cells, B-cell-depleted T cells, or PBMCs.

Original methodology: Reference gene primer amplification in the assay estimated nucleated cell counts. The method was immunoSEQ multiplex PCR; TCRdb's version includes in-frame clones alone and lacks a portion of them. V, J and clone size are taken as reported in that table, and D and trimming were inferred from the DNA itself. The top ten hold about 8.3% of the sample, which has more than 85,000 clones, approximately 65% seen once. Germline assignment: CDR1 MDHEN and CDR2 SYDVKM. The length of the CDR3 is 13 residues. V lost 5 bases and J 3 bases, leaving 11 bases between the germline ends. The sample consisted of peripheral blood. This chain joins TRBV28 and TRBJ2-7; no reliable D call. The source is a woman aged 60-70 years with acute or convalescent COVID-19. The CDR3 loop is CASSKYSRYEQYF. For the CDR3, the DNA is TGTGCCAGCAGTAAATACAGCCGCTACGAGCAGTACTTC.